The 30 T cell receptor beta chains in this list originate from one sample, sequenced in a study of monozygotic twins with cystic fibrosis. Some clones are missing from TCRdb's copy, which holds only in-frame ones; the method was immunoSEQ multiplex PCR. Of some 8,900 clones listed, 98% to 99% are singletons. The sample taken for sequencing was blood. All receptors derive from a girl aged 2-15 years with cystic fibrosis.

The rearrangement joins TRBV28 to TRBJ1-1; 7 nucleotides align to TRBD1. V trimming: 5 bases; J trimming: 1 base; junction bases outside the gene matches: 4. Per germline, CDR1 MDHEN and CDR2 SYDVKM. This CDR3 is built from 14 residues. CDR3 in DNA: TGTGCCAGCAGTCCCGGGACAGAGAACACTGAAGCTTTCTTT. Translated: CASSPGTENTEAFF.

This clone showed up just once. The genes are TRBV7-2 and TRBJ2-1; D remains unclear. The germline V gene has CDR1 SGHTA and CDR2 FQGNSA. Trimming took off 1 base at V and 7 bases at J, with 2 bases between the two ends. This CDR3 is 11 amino acids long. Here the CDR3 DNA reads TGTGCCAGCAGCTTAGGGAATGAGCAGTTCTTC. It yields the protein CASSLGNEQFF.

The rearrangement uses TRBV7-6 and TRBJ1-2, with D unclear. This CDR3 has 15 amino acids. Germline assignment: CDR1 SGHVS and CDR2 FNYEAQ. Trimming removed 5 bases from V and 8 bases from J, with 21 bases in between. CDR3 sequence reads: CASSLEPLTSSGYTF. CDR3 in DNA: TGTGCCAGCAGCCTTGAACCGCTAACAAGCTCCGGCTACACCTTC.

In this sample, this clone turned up once. The chain couples TRBV2 to TRBJ2-3; no firm D call. The germline CDR1 and CDR2 sequences are SNHLY and FYNNEI. The V end lost 1 base, the J end lost 3 bases, and 17 bases lay between the germline ends. This CDR3 has 17 amino acids. The DNA for the CDR3 is TGTGCCAGCAGTGAAGGTCTTGATTGGGTGGCAACAGATACGCAGTATTTT. This sequence encodes CASSEGLDWVATDTQYF.

The genes are TRBV7-8 and TRBJ2-2; TRBD2 aligns across 7 bases. Germline-derived CDR1 and CDR2 are SGHVS and FQNEAQ. The CDR3 extends over 16 amino acids. After removal of 1 base from V and 7 bases from J, the junction contained 9 bases not matched to a gene. The DNA of the CDR3 is TGTGCCAGCAGCTTAGTTACGGCGGGAGCAGGCGGGGAGCTGTTTTTT. Translated: CASSLVTAGAGGELFF.

J is TRBJ2-7 and V is TRBV4-1; 8 bases line up with TRBD1. The CDR3 has 16 amino acids. The germline CDR1 and CDR2 sequences are MGHRA and YSYEKL. The trim removed 4 bases at V and 6 bases at J, leaving 14 bases unmatched. The CDR3 DNA reads TGCGCCAGCAGCCGCGGAGAGGGGACAGGCCGCTTCGAGCAGTACTTC. This gives the protein CASSRGEGTGRFEQYF.

In DNA, the CDR3 is TGTGCCAGCAGCTTGGGTCTGGAGGGCGGCTACACCTTC. Protein sequence: CASSLGLEGGYTF. This chain joins TRBV5-6 and TRBJ1-2; D is undetermined. Per the germline V gene, CDR1 is SGHDT and CDR2 is YYEEEE. This CDR3 region has 13 residues. Trimming shortened V by 0 bases and J by 8 bases, and 11 bases separated the two germline ends. Looking up the rest from reference TRBV5-6 and TRBJ1-2 gives the full variable domain: DAGVTQSPTHLIKTRGQQVTLRCSPKSGHDTVSWYQQALGQGPQFIFQYYEEEERQRGNFPDRFSGHQFPNYSSELNVNALLLGDSALYLCASSLGLEGGYTFGSGTRLTVV.

J is TRBJ1-1 and V is TRBV30; 8 positions agree with TRBD1. With 6 bases clipped from V and 6 bases from J, the junction kept 6 bases outside the gene matches. From germline, CDR1 is GTSNPN and CDR2 SVGIG (reference sequence). The CDR3 spans 12 residues. The chain's CDR3 is CACHRGKAEAFF. CDR3 in DNA: TGTGCCTGTCACAGGGGGAAAGCTGAAGCTTTCTTT.

Written as DNA, the CDR3 is TGCGCCAGCAGAGATGTAGGAGCAATGAACACTGAAGCTTTCTTT. Residues: CASRDVGAMNTEAFF. The chain joins TRBV5-1 to TRBJ1-1, with D hard to call. CDR1 SGHRS and CDR2 YFSETQ come from the germline V gene. The V and J ends lost 5 bases and 0 bases respectively, with 14 bases between them. This CDR3 comprises 15 residues.

The J gene is TRBJ2-1, the V gene TRBV9, with D hard to call. The CDR3 totals 15 residues. The V and J ends lost 0 bases and 5 bases respectively, with 12 bases between them. Germline assignment: CDR1 SGDLS and CDR2 YYNGEE. DNA for the CDR3: TGTGCCAGCAGCGTAGACTACTTTTTGAACAATGAGCAGTTCTTC. Encoded protein: CASSVDYFLNNEQFF.

This chain connects TRBV7-8 to TRBJ2-1; D is perhaps TRBD1 or TRBD2 (5 bases each). This CDR3 contains 17 residues. Per germline, CDR1 SGHVS and CDR2 FQNEAQ. Trimming removed 2 bases from V and 4 bases from J, with 18 bases in between. CDR3 region: CASSLIPQGEGYNEQFF. The CDR3 nucleotides read TGTGCCAGCAGCTTAATACCGCAGGGTGAGGGGTACAATGAGCAGTTCTTC.

The genes are TRBV5-5 and TRBJ1-3; unclear D gene. The CDR3 is made up of 16 amino acids. Trimming removed 3 bases from V and 5 bases from J, with 18 bases in between. The germline CDR1 and CDR2 sequences are SGHKS and YYEKEE (reference sequence). CDR3: CASSSPTGSQRNTIYF. In DNA, the CDR3 is TGTGCCAGCAGCTCCCCCACCGGGTCTCAACGAAACACCATATATTTT.

In this sample, this clone turned up once. The genes are TRBV5-1 and TRBJ1-2, with unresolved D. The CDR3 is made up of 13 amino acids. Trimming shortened V by 3 bases and J by 8 bases, and 14 bases separated the two germline ends. The germline gives CDR1 SGHRS, CDR2 YFSETQ. In DNA, the CDR3 is TGCGCCAGCAGCTCGGCGGGGAAAAGCGGCTACACCTTC. Amino acids: CASSSAGKSGYTF. Variable domain in full (rest from reference TRBV5-1 and TRBJ1-2): KAGVTQTPRYLIKTRGQQVTLSCSPISGHRSVSWYQQTPGQGLQFLFEYFSETQRNKGNFPGRFSGRQFSNSRSEMNVSTLELGDSALYLCASSSAGKSGYTFGSGTRLTVV.

The chain joins TRBV6-5 to TRBJ1-1, with TRBD1 matching 11 bases. After removal of 2 bases from V and 4 bases from J, the junction contained 3 bases not matched to a gene. Per the germline V gene, CDR1 is MNHEY and CDR2 is SVGAGI. The CDR3 loop spans 15 amino acids. The CDR3 DNA reads as TGTGCCAGCAGTTACAGGACAGGGGGCCCCACTGAAGCTTTCTTT. Translated: CASSYRTGGPTEAFF.

This clone was found once. This chain links TRBV19 with TRBJ2-1; TRBD1 aligns across 10 bases. The length of the CDR3 is 15 residues. Per germline, CDR1 LNHDA and CDR2 SQIVND (reference sequence). Trimming cost V 6 bases and J 1 base; bases outside gene matches: 3. This CDR3 is CASRRDRGSYNEQFF. The CDR3 region has the DNA TGTGCCAGTAGACGGGACAGGGGATCCTACAATGAGCAGTTCTTC. Combining the CDR3 with reference TRBV19 and TRBJ2-1 gives the whole variable domain DGGITQSPKYLFRKEGQNVTLSCEQNLNHDAMYWYRQDPGQGLRLIYYSQIVNDFQKGDIAEGYSVSREKKESFPLTVTSAQKNPTAFYLCASRRDRGSYNEQFFGPGTRLTVL.

The chain has TRBV4-3 and TRBJ2-1; tentatively, D is TRBD2 (5 bases). In germline, CDR1 is LGHNA, CDR2 YSLEER. Trimming cost V 0 bases and J 6 bases, with 9 bases left between them. This CDR3 comprises 14 residues. CDR3 DNA: TGCGCCAGCAGCCAAGATCGGACTTTCAATGAGCAGTTCTTC. Translating gives CASSQDRTFNEQFF.

The chain recombines TRBV6-5 with TRBJ2-1, with D possibly TRBD1 on 5 matching bases. The germline CDR1 and CDR2 sequences are MNHEY and SVGAGI. V lost 5 bases, J lost 4 bases, and 12 bases lay in between. The CDR3 spans 14 residues. The CDR3 is CASSPLDSYNEQFF. CDR3 nucleotides: TGTGCCAGCAGTCCCCTAGACAGTTACAATGAGCAGTTCTTC.

Here the CDR3 reads CASGGNEQFF. The CDR3 nucleotides read TGTGCCAGCGGGGGCAATGAGCAGTTCTTC. V is TRBV2 and J is TRBJ2-1; D may match TRBD1 or TRBD2 (5 bases each). In germline, CDR1 is SNHLY, CDR2 FYNNEI. Trimming removed 8 bases at V and 6 bases at J, with 5 bases between. The CDR3 has 10 residues.

This clone was observed a single time. This chain uses TRBV10-3 with TRBJ2-7; D remains ambiguous. CDR1 is ENHRY, CDR2 SYGVKD, per germline. The CDR3 totals 11 residues. Between the trimmed V and J ends, which lost 3 bases and 4 bases, there was a span of 4 bases. CDR3 sequence (DNA): TGTGCCATCAGTGACAAGTACGAGCAGTACTTC. Translated, it gives CAISDKYEQYF.

This chain connects TRBV6-1 to TRBJ2-3; TRBD1 agrees at 8 bases. This CDR3 spans 15 amino acids. Trimming removed 6 bases from V and 2 bases from J; junction bases left unmatched: 7. Germline V gene sequence: CDR1 MNHNS, CDR2 SASEGT. The CDR3 region is CASSPTGAITDTQYF. CDR3 DNA sequence: TGTGCCAGCAGCCCGACAGGGGCGATCACAGATACGCAGTATTTT.

The CDR3 reads CASSSRTSGSGVNEQFF. CDR3 nucleotides: TGCGCCAGCAGCTCCCGGACTAGCGGGAGTGGTGTCAATGAGCAGTTCTTC. V usage is TRBV5-1 and J usage is TRBJ2-1; 13 nucleotides agree with TRBD2. With V trimmed by 3 bases and J by 6 bases, 9 bases remained unmatched. Germline V CDR1 and CDR2: SGHRS, YFSETQ. This CDR3 comprises 17 residues.

This chain connects TRBV7-9 to TRBJ2-7; perhaps TRBD2 as D (5 bases). The CDR3 consists of 16 residues. Deletions cut 5 bases from V and 1 base from J, with 18 bases between. The germline V gene has CDR1 SEHNR and CDR2 FQNEAQ (reference sequence). The CDR3 is CASSGTRASGSYEQYF. As DNA, the CDR3 is TGTGCCAGCAGCGGTACGCGGGCCTCGGGATCCTACGAGCAGTACTTC.

This clone has only one observation. The rearrangement links TRBV28 to TRBJ1-1, with 8 bases lining up with TRBD1. This CDR3 comprises 17 residues. V trimming: 6 bases; J trimming: 3 bases; junction bases outside the gene matches: 15. Germline loops: CDR1 MDHEN, CDR2 SYDVKM. CDR3 protein: CASSPPRGPGQHTEAFF. The CDR3 DNA sequence: TGTGCCAGCAGCCCCCCCAGGGGGCCAGGCCAACACACTGAAGCTTTCTTT.

The rearrangement links TRBV6-9 to TRBJ1-5; no clear D. Germline loops: CDR1 MNHGY, CDR2 SVAAGI. V lost 4 bases, J lost 3 bases, and 7 bases lay in between. The length of the CDR3 is 13 residues. CDR3 loop: CASSSRLNQPQHF. For the CDR3, the DNA is TGTGCCAGCAGTTCACGCCTCAATCAGCCCCAGCATTTT.

The CDR3 here is CASRPDRGYQPQHF. CDR3 nucleotide sequence: TGTGCCAGCAGACCCGACAGGGGATATCAGCCCCAGCATTTT. This chain connects TRBV2 to TRBJ1-5; 8 positions match TRBD1. The V segment lost 6 bases and the J segment 5 bases; nucleotides outside the gene matches: 6. Per germline, CDR1 SNHLY and CDR2 FYNNEI. The CDR3 is made up of 14 amino acids.

The chain carries TRBV7-6 and TRBJ2-2; D remains unclear. The germline gives CDR1 SGHVS, CDR2 FNYEAQ. The V and J ends lost 5 bases and 6 bases respectively, with 7 bases between them. There are 12 residues in the CDR3. CDR3 protein: CASSLGAGELFF. In nucleotides, the CDR3 is TGTGCCAGCAGCCTAGGAGCCGGGGAGCTGTTTTTT.

The V gene is TRBV7-2, the J gene TRBJ2-1; D unresolved. Germline V gene data show CDR1 as SGHTA and CDR2 as FQGNSA. The CDR3 sequence is 12 residues long. Trimming shortened V by 6 bases and J by 12 bases, and 15 bases separated the two germline ends. In DNA form, the CDR3 reads TGTGCCAGCAGTCCTCCTGGGTTAGGGCAGTTCTTC. Translation: CASSPPGLGQFF. Looking up the rest from reference TRBV7-2 and TRBJ2-1 gives the full variable domain: GAGVSQSPSNKVTEKGKDVELRCDPISGHTALYWYRQSLGQGLEFLIYFQGNSAPDKSGLPSDRFSAERTGGSVSTLTIQRTQQEDSAVYLCASSPPGLGQFFGPGTRLTVL.

This clone was recorded only once. The rearrangement links TRBV6-5 to TRBJ1-1; D is uncertain. This CDR3 has 12 amino acids. Germline V lookup: CDR1 MNHEY, CDR2 SVGAGI. V lost 11 bases, J lost 0 bases, and 10 bases lay in between. In nucleotides, the CDR3 is TGTGCCTCGGGGTACATGAACACTGAAGCTTTCTTT. Translating gives CASGYMNTEAFF.

The rearrangement joins TRBV12-2 to TRBJ1-5. TRBV12-2 is a pseudogene segment. This CDR3 region has 15 residues. The CDR3 here is CASRLGRSADQPQHF. The CDR3 coding sequence is TGTGCAAGTCGCTTAGGTCGCAGCGCAGATCAGCCCCAGCATTTT.

This chain uses TRBV6-6 with TRBJ2-7; 11 positions match TRBD2. The ends lost 5 bases at V and 0 bases at J; junction bases unmatched: 0. CDR3 length equals 14 residues. The V gene's germline CDR1 is MNHNY and CDR2 SVGAGI (reference sequence). The CDR3 spells CASSGTSGSYEQYF. Here the CDR3 DNA reads TGTGCCAGCAGTGGGACTAGCGGCTCCTACGAGCAGTACTTC.